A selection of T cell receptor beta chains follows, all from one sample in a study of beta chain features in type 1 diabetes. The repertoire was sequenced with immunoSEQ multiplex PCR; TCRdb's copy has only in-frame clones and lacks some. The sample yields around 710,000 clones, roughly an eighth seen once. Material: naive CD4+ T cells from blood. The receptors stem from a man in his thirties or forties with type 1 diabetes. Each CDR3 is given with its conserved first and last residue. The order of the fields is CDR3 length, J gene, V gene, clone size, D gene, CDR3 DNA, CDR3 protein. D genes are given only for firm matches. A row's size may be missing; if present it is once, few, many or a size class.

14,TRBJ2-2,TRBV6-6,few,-,TGTGCCAGCAGTCGAACAGGGATTGCCGGGGAGCTGTTTTTT,CASSRTGIAGELFF
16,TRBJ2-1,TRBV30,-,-,TGTGCCTGGGCTGGGGGACGGTCAGGGACCTACAATGAGCAGTTCTTC,CAWAGGRSGTYNEQFF
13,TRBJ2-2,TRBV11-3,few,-,TGTGCCAGCAGCCTAGGTGTCACCGGGGAGCTGTTTTTT,CASSLGVTGELFF
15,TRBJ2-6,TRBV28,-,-,TGTGCCAGCAGTTTGGGGGTAACTGGGGCCAACGTCCTGACTTTC,CASSLGVTGANVLTF
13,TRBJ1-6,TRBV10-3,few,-,TGTGCCATCCAAGGGGGAGAGGGTTCACCCCTCCACTTT,CAIQGGEGSPLHF
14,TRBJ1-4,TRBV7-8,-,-,TGTGCCAGCAAAGCGAGTGAGGGGAATGAAAAACTGTTTTTT,CASKASEGNEKLFF
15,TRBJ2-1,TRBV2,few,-,TGTGCCAGCAGTGAAGGGATAGGCTCCTACAATGAGCAGTTCTTC,CASSEGIGSYNEQFF
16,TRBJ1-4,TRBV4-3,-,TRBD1,TGCGCCAGCAGCCAAGATCAGAGGACAGGCCCTTTAGGGCTGTTTTTT,CASSQDQRTGPLGLFF
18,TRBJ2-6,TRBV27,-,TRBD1,TGTGCCAGCAGTTTAGTAGGACAGGGTAGATCTGGGGCCAACGTCCTGACTTTC,CASSLVGQGRSGANVLTF
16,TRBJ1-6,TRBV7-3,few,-,TGTGCCAGCAGCCCGGGACCTAGGTCCTTAAATTCACCCCTCCACTTT,CASSPGPRSLNSPLHF
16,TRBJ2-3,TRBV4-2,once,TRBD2,TGTGCCAGCAGCACGAGACTAGCGGGGAGCACAGATACGCAGTATTTT,CASSTRLAGSTDTQYF
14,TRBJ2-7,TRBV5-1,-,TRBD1,TGCGCCAGCAGCTTGCGGACAGGGGGATACGAGCAGTACTTC,CASSLRTGGYEQYF
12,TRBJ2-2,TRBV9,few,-,TGTGCCAGCAGCGTATTTGTAGGGGAGCTGTTTTTT,CASSVFVGELFF
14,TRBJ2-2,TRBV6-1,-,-,TGTGCCAGCAGTGAAATGGGGAGCACCGGGGAGCTGTTTTTT,CASSEMGSTGELFF
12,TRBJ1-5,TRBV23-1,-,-,TGCGTCCGGACGGTAGGCAATCAGCCCCAGCATTTT,CVRTVGNQPQHF
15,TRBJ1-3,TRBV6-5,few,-,TGTGCCAGCAGTGCAACACCGATCTCTGGAAACACCATATATTTT,CASSATPISGNTIYF
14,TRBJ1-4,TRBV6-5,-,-,TGTGCCAGCCAGTTAACAGGAGATAATGAAAAACTGTTTTTT,CASQLTGDNEKLFF
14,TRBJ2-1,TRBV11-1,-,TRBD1,TGTGCCAGCAGCCTCAGACAGGGGGGGAATGAGCAGTTCTTC,CASSLRQGGNEQFF
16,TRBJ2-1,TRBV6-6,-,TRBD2,TGTGCCAGCAGGGGACTAGCGGGGAGCTCCTACAATGAGCAGTTCTTC,CASRGLAGSSYNEQFF
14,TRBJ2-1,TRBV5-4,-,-,TGTGCCAGCAGCTTGGATACACTGGTTCATGAGCAGTTCTTC,CASSLDTLVHEQFF
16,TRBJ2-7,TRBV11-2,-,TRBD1,TGTGCCAGCAGCTTGGTTGGGACAGGGAGCTCCTACGAGCAGTACTTC,CASSLVGTGSSYEQYF
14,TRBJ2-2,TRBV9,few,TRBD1,TGTGCCAGCAGAGACAGGGCGAACACCGGGGAGCTGTTTTTT,CASRDRANTGELFF
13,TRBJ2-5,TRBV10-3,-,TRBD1,TGTGCCACGACCACGGGACAGCAAGAGACCCAGTACTTC,CATTTGQQETQYF
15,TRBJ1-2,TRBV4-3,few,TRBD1,TGCGCCAGCAGCCAAGGCCCCGGACAGGGAGAAGGCTACACCTTC,CASSQGPGQGEGYTF
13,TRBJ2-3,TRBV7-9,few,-,TGTGCCGCCCCGTCGGGGGGACAAGATACGCAGTATTTT,CAAPSGGQDTQYF
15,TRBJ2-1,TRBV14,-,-,TGTGCCAGCAGCCAAGAGAGGGGACCTAAGGGTGAGCAGTTCTTC,CASSQERGPKGEQFF
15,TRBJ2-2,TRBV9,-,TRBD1,TGTGCCAGCAGCCAAAACAGGGGGCACACCGGGGAGCTGTTTTTT,CASSQNRGHTGELFF
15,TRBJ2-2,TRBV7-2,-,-,TGTGCCAGCAGCTTAAGAATATCGAACACCGGGGAGCTGTTTTTT,CASSLRISNTGELFF
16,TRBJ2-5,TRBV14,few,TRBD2,TGTGCCAGCAGCCAAGGACTAGCGGGGGGCCTAGAGACCCAGTACTTC,CASSQGLAGGLETQYF
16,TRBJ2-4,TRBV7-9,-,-,TGTGCCAGCAGCTTAGGCCGGGGTGATGCCAAGAACATTCAGTACTTC,CASSLGRGDAKNIQYF
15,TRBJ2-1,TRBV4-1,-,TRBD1,TGCGCCAGCAGCCAAGATGCGACAGGGAGAGATGAGCAGTTCTTC,CASSQDATGRDEQFF
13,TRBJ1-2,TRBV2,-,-,TGTGCCAGCAGTGGCGAGGGGCACTATGGCTACACCTTC,CASSGEGHYGYTF